This T cell receptor beta chain was recorded in a study of STAT5B mutations in CD4+ large granular lymphocyte leukemia. Overall study: Among healthy donors, a particular HLA allele went with more CDR3 'QG' motifs.

In regard to this clone: Its antigen is unidentified.

Looked up from germline, CDR1 is SGHAT and CDR2 is FQNNGV. Trimming removed 5 bases from V and 5 bases from J; junction bases left unmatched: 10. The length of the CDR3 is 15 residues. Assay: immunoSEQ multiplex PCR; the TCRdb copy retains only in-frame clones and omits some. The sample holds 31,000 or so clones, approximately 74% seen once. Buffy coats from healthy blood donors served as controls. Findings and limits, study-wide: The CD4+ versus CD8+ T-LGLL clonality difference may reflect limited sample size.

The material sequenced was CD4+ T cells from blood buffy coats. This chain links TRBV11-2 with TRBJ2-5, with 8 positions matching TRBD1. The TCR was taken from a human donor in good health. The CDR3: CASSPRTGNGETQYF. The DNA of the CDR3 is TGTGCCAGCAGCCCCAGGACAGGGAATGGGGAGACCCAGTACTTC.